What follows is one T cell receptor (beta chain) and its context. By how much of the sample it makes up, this clonotype is medium-sized (0.01 to 0.1%). Its target antigen remains unknown. No clone much larger than this one lies a single base away; base qualities are absent. These data originate in a study of glioma-infiltrating T cells (dated by TCRdb to the mid-2010s). Describing the broader study: Glioma tissue, non-neoplastic brain tissue and matched peripheral blood mononuclear cells were used as sources from which TCR alpha- and beta-chain repertoires were sequenced. Three low-grade glioma patients, several primary glioblastoma patients, and three non-glioma patients who contributed non-neoplastic brain tissue made up the paired cohort. To measure divergence between tissue and blood T-cell populations, each tissue-infiltrating repertoire was compared with the peripheral blood repertoire of the same patient.

What the work shows at the level of the full study, not this receptor alone: Tissue and blood shared very few CDR3 sequences, a result attributed to high CDR3 diversity and limited sampling. VJ-independent divergence between tissue and blood was found to be below expectation in non-neoplastic patients but above expectation in all gliomas, particularly low-grade gliomas. Group comparisons were based on small numbers of patients: three non-neoplastic, three low-grade glioma and roughly 8 glioblastoma patients.

The iRepertoire nested amplicon-rescue multiplex PCR (arm-PCR) platform was used to amplify TCR alpha and beta CDR3 regions from RNA. For one-step reverse transcription and amplification, roughly 90-450 ng of tissue mRNA or PBMC total RNA was used as input. After bead purification, a secondary multiplex PCR added Illumina adapters, and libraries were gel-purified between 200 and 400 bp. Demultiplexing relied on internal 6-nucleotide barcodes carried by the libraries. The libraries were sequenced on an Illumina MiSeq using 2x220 or 2x250 nucleotide paired-end reads. Concerning the study's data processing: Paired reads were merged using FLASH 1.2.11 and aligned with BWA-MEM to the GRCh37 human genome, and TRA and TRB reads were then extracted. An IMGT-derived reference of cassette sequences and CDR3 motifs, with pseudogenes included, was used for V and J assignment. Reads were translated in three frames, and productive CDR3s were defined as those with a C...FGXG motif and no stop codons. Unique combinations of V-J cassette pair and CDR3 amino acid sequence were defined as clonotypes. Hamming distance filtering was applied to reads, with thresholds set by the sequence error rate of each sample in mapped regions. TCRdb handled the public reads itself, with Q25 trimming in fastp and clone calling in MiXCR, and kept productive beta chains. Rows are unified per CDR3 protein, each entry keeping the most common DNA and genes. TCRdb, not the original authors, processed these V and J calls. For this sample the table gives about 3,200 distinct CDR3 sequences, of which around 16% were detected only once. The ten largest account for about 50% of the sample.

Deletion took 5 bases off V and 7 bases off J, with a span of 13 bases between the germline ends. Inclusive of the bounding cysteine and phenylalanine, the CDR3 is 13 residues long. Just CDR3 DNA is preserved here, 39 bases in frame from base 1. From the germline V gene, CDR1 is KGHDR and CDR2 is SFDVKD. The receptor comes from a human donor with low-grade glioma or glioblastoma, undergoing nonglioma brain surgery, or in good health (not recorded which). The material sequenced was glioma tissue, nonneoplastic brain tissue, or PBMCs (not recorded which). The chain was built from TRBV24-1 and TRBJ1-1; the D gene cannot be resolved reliably. The bases are TGTGCCACCAGTGGCGTCCAACACGGTGAAGCTTTCTTT. Translation gives CATSGVQHGEAFF.